Sequencing of this TCR beta chain was carried out in a study of Graves' ophthalmopathy and Graves' hyperthyroidism (dated by TCRdb to 2017 to 2018). At the level of the whole study: Peripheral blood was collected at initial diagnosis, prior to any treatment. The study used TCR beta repertoire signatures to distinguish Graves' ophthalmopathy from Graves' hyperthyroidism and to predict progression to ophthalmopathy. In total, 135 blood samples were TCR-sequenced: approximately 42 ophthalmopathy, some 72 hyperthyroidism and some 17 hyperthyroidism-to-ophthalmopathy patients. To explore V-J signatures that distinguish ophthalmopathy from hyperthyroidism, a discovery set of 95 to 100 patients was enrolled, made up of roughly 41 with ophthalmopathy and roughly 55 with stable hyperthyroidism. An independent validation cohort comprised about 20 hyperthyroidism patients and 17 patients who later progressed from hyperthyroidism to ophthalmopathy. In roughly six hyperthyroidism patients, the T-cell repertoires found in thyroid tissue were compared with those found in blood. Once sampling was done, hyperthyroidism patients were given methimazole at a starting dose of 30 mg daily, while ophthalmopathy patients were given high-dose intravenous methylprednisolone. The full study reports these points: The 13-signature model separated ophthalmopathy from stable hyperthyroidism with 87.88% sensitivity and just under 84% specificity in cross-validation, and 80%/75% in the test set. In validation, the model predicted ophthalmopathy progression with more than 55% sensitivity and around 72% specificity; some 13 predicted patients were CT-confirmed with GO in a median of around 6.5 months. Sample size was not predetermined statistically, and investigators were not blinded to group allocation. Among expanded thyroid clonotypes with frequency above 0.001, most also showed up in blood, which suggests that blood repertoires may reflect the thyroid immune response.

For repertoire sequencing, the TCR beta CDR3 regions were amplified from RNA transcripts. The first round of RT-PCR was done with HTBI primers and the Qiagen OneStep RT-PCR kit, and was followed by a second round of multiplex PCR, then size selection and purification. Sequencing of the libraries was carried out on an Illumina HiSeq2000 in paired-end mode with 100 bp reads. The source study handled its data this way. SOAPnuke was used to process the reads, removing any read that contained adapters or uncalled bases, had a mean Phred below 15, or lacked an exact match to the constant primer or identifier. COPE v1.2.5 was used to merge the high-quality paired reads. Each unique nucleotide sequence was defined as a clonotype, and clonotypes were aligned to IMGT TRB V, D and J references with MiTCR v1.1. The analysis was limited to V-J combinations with a frequency above 0.0001, which together covered 99.2% of the repertoires. For each V-J combination, a TCR clonal expansion and chaos score was defined as the ratio of F50 clonal expansion to chaos observed in the TCRdist matrix. Features were reduced by Welch's t-statistics and random forest to over ten V-J combinations, which fed a naive Bayes classifier. The similarity between thyroid and blood repertoires was quantified using the Morisita-Horn index. The public reads were run again by TCRdb, first through fastp at Q25 and then through MiXCR, and only productive beta chains were kept. Under each unique CDR3 protein, matching rows form one entry showing the most common genes and DNA. In this record, the V and J calls reflect TCRdb's handling and not the investigators' own analysis. The sample table lists more than 300,000 distinct CDR3 sequences, about 18% of them with a count of one. The ten largest account for 2% to 2.5% of the sample.

For CDR1 and CDR2, the germline V gene lists SGHVS and FQNEAQ. Trimming takes 5 bases from V and 7 bases from J, and the germline ends sit 5 bases apart. The CDR3 holds 11 amino acids from the cysteine to the phenylalanine. The retained sequence is limited to the CDR3, 33 bases, with the frame set at the first base. This clonotype has at least ten counts. Its antigen specificity is not known. Qualities for individual bases were not recorded, and no much larger clone is one base off. Stable hyperthyroidism was defined as no progression to ophthalmopathy within 18 months of follow-up. The hyperthyroidism patients were 18 to 65 years old and newly diagnosed, with a disease duration of less than 2 months. Patients with other autoimmune diseases, uncontrolled infections, pregnancy or lactation were excluded. Diagnosis relied on clinical symptoms, serum thyroxine, TRAb, thyroid ultrasound and orbital computed tomography. PBMCs were isolated from more than 9 ml of fresh peripheral blood by Ficoll-Paque density gradient centrifugation. Total RNA was extracted using Trizol reagent, and RNA quality was checked on an Agilent 2100 Bioanalyzer.

The source material was peripheral blood. The sequence joins TRBV7-8 to TRBJ2-2; there is no confident call for the D gene. The sequence derives from an adult woman with stable Graves' hyperthyroidism. The DNA is TGTGCCAGCAGCCCCCACGGGGAGCTGTTTTTT. Its translation reads: CASSPHGELFF.